A selection of T cell receptor beta chains follows, all from one sample in a study of blood T cell repertoires in COVID-19. Clones were sequenced by immunoSEQ multiplex PCR, and TCRdb holds only the in-frame ones, with some missing. The sample holds approximately 210,000 clones; about 90% are singletons and the top ten take approximately 0.75%. Sequenced: peripheral blood. Receptors were obtained from a woman in her sixties or seventies with acute or convalescent COVID-19. Each CDR3 is given with its conserved first and last residue. The D gene is left open where the match is weak. Clone size is given for some rows only: seen once, a few or many times, or a class if the clone is expanded.

14,TRBV5-1,few,TRBD1,TRBJ1-4,CASAIQGSNEKLFF,TGCGCCAGCGCGATACAGGGGAGCAATGAAAAACTGTTTTTT
17,TRBV5-1,.,TRBD1,TRBJ1-2,CASSLEGTGGKRSGYTF,TGCGCCAGCAGCTTGGAAGGGACAGGGGGAAAAAGGTCTGGCTACACCTTC
16,TRBV27,few,.,TRBJ1-1,CASARRGRVMNTEAFF,TGTGCCAGCGCCCGCCGGGGGAGAGTTATGAACACTGAAGCTTTCTTT
16,TRBV18,.,.,TRBJ1-2,CASSPDGGGSDYGYTF,TGTGCCAGCTCACCAGATGGGGGGGGCTCGGACTATGGCTACACCTTC
13,TRBV6-5,.,TRBD1,TRBJ1-5,CATSRDRDQPQHF,TGTGCCACCAGCCGGGACAGGGACCAGCCCCAGCATTTT
14,TRBV19,.,.,TRBJ1-5,CASSERFYNQPQHF,TGTGCCAGTAGTGAGCGGTTCTACAATCAGCCCCAGCATTTT
13,TRBV2,.,.,TRBJ2-5,CASSEPGLKTQYF,TGTGCCAGCAGTGAACCCGGGTTGAAGACCCAGTACTTC
14,TRBV5-1,.,TRBD1,TRBJ1-2,CASSLETGVAGYTF,TGCGCCAGCAGCTTGGAGACAGGGGTAGCTGGCTACACCTTC
15,TRBV7-9,.,.,TRBJ2-5,CASSKGQGVRETQYF,TGTGCCAGCAGCAAGGGACAAGGGGTGCGTGAGACCCAGTACTTC
16,TRBV6-6,.,.,TRBJ1-5,CASSARRGAGNQPQHF,TGTGCCAGCAGTGCTCGTCGGGGGGCCGGCAATCAGCCCCAGCATTTT
13,TRBV18,.,TRBD1,TRBJ2-7,CASSEGAAYEQYF,TGTGCCAGCTCAGAGGGGGCAGCCTACGAGCAGTACTTC
21,TRBV4-2,.,TRBD2,TRBJ2-4,CASSQYPPTSGSDKAKNIQYF,TGTGCCAGCAGCCAGTACCCTCCCACTAGCGGGAGTGATAAGGCCAAAAACATTCAGTACTTC
17,TRBV11-2,.,.,TRBJ2-1,CASSFNFQGGLMNEQFF,TGTGCCAGCAGCTTTAACTTCCAGGGGGGTTTGATGAATGAGCAGTTCTTC